The 11 T cell receptor beta chains in this list originate from one sample, sequenced in a study of vaccination and CD4 T cells after COVID-19. What these receptors recognize is not known. The assay that was used to sequence DNA from cultured CD4+ T cells was the Oncomine TCR Beta short-read assay. TCRdb called the PCR reads again in MiXCR, with one record for every CDR3 protein. The data show 10,000 to 12,000 distinct CDR3 sequences, approximately 49% seen once. Sample treatment: approximately 10-day PBMC culture with coronavirus spike peptide pools or control peptides (ViraFEST assay). The specimen sequenced was CD4+ T cells from blood, cultured in vitro. The receptor source for this set is a human donor who had recovered from COVID-19.

The rearrangement joins TRBV6-1 to TRBJ1-5, with TRBD1 matching over 12 bases. The CDR3 is 14 amino acids. Looked up from germline, CDR1 is MNHNS and CDR2 is SASEGT. V was clipped by 6 bases and J by 7 bases; unmatched bases: 4. Written as DNA, the CDR3 is TGTGCCAGCAGCCGCGGGACAGGGGGCCAGCCCCAGCATTTT. Translating it yields CASSRGTGGQPQHF.

The chain is built from TRBV20-1 and TRBJ2-2; 8 nucleotides match TRBD1. The germline gives CDR1 DFQATT, CDR2 SNEGSKA (reference sequence). V dropped 0 bases and J dropped 3; count of bases not matched to a gene: 6. The CDR3 has 16 amino acids. The CDR3 DNA follows: TGCAGTGCTAGAGATGAGGAGACAGGGGACACCGGGGAGCTGTTTTTT. Translation gives CSARDEETGDTGELFF.

This chain uses TRBV6-1 with TRBJ1-4; weak D call: TRBD1 (5 bases). The CDR3 sequence is 14 residues long. V was clipped by 6 bases and J by 4 bases, with 12 bases between them. Germline V gene sequence: CDR1 MNHNS, CDR2 SASEGT. The CDR3 coding sequence is TGTGCCAGCAGCTTCAGGGCCGATAATGAAAAACTGTTTTTT. Its protein is CASSFRADNEKLFF.

The chain combines TRBV25-1 with TRBJ2-2; 9 bases align to TRBD2. V was clipped by 4 bases and J by 3 bases; unmatched bases: 0. Germline V gives CDR1 MGHDK, CDR2 SYGVNS. The CDR3 length is 14 residues. The CDR3 loop is CASSGTSDTGELFF. The DNA of the CDR3 is TGTGCCAGCAGTGGGACTAGCGACACCGGGGAGCTGTTTTTT.

This clonotype has more than one count but fewer than ten. The genes are TRBV7-2 and TRBJ1-1; possibly TRBD1 for D (6 bases). From germline, CDR1 is SGHTA and CDR2 FQGNSA. V shed 2 bases and J shed 1 base, with 14 bases lying between them. This CDR3 spans 16 amino acids. For the CDR3, the DNA is TGTGCCAGCAGCTTACCTGGGGGCTTCGGGAACACTGAAGCTTTCTTT. Its protein product is CASSLPGGFGNTEAFF.

The genes are TRBV28 and TRBJ1-1; no clear D. The germline V and J ends were trimmed by 5 bases and 6 bases, with 19 bases remaining between them. The CDR3 length is 15 residues. The germline CDR1 and CDR2 sequences are MDHEN and SYDVKM. The CDR3, as DNA: TGTGCCAGCAGTCCAAGTGCTGGGCGTGTAGCTGAAGCTTTCTTT. It translates to CASSPSAGRVAEAFF.

By share of the sample, this clonotype is large (0.1 to 1%). This chain connects TRBV7-9 to TRBJ2-3, with 7 bases aligning to TRBD2. Trimming removed 0 bases from V and 2 bases from J; junction bases left unmatched: 5. Germline assignment: CDR1 SEHNR and CDR2 FQNEAQ (reference sequence). The CDR3 has 16 residues. This chain's CDR3 is CASSLARGKATDTQYF. In nucleotides, the CDR3 is TGTGCCAGCAGCTTAGCGCGGGGGAAGGCCACAGATACGCAGTATTTT.

The genes are TRBV7-8 and TRBJ1-2, with TRBD1 matching 12 bases. The CDR3 has 15 residues. The V gene end was trimmed by 6 bases and the J gene end by 7 bases; junction bases not matched to a gene: 9. CDR1 is SGHVS and CDR2 is FQNEAQ in the germline V gene. DNA of the CDR3: TGTGCCAGCAGTAAACCGGGACAGGGGGCGCGTGGCTACACCTTC. Translated, it gives CASSKPGQGARGYTF.

This clonotype is categorized as large (0.1 to 1%). The rearrangement joins TRBV12-3 or TRBV12-4 to TRBJ1-1; 7 bases align to TRBD1. The CDR3 runs 13 residues. Trimming at V came to 6 bases and at J to 9 bases, leaving 10 bases not matched to a gene. CDR3 protein: CASRRDSLAKAFF. The DNA for the CDR3 is TGTGCCAGCAGACGGGACAGTCTCGCCAAAGCTTTCTTT.

This clonotype was seen a few times. The V and J genes are TRBV20-1 and TRBJ2-1; D possibly corresponds to TRBD2 (7 bases). V was trimmed by 0 bases and J by 3 bases, leaving 15 bases between them. The V gene's germline CDR1 is DFQATT and CDR2 SNEGSKA (reference sequence). This CDR3 has 16 residues. DNA of the CDR3: TGCAGTGCTAGAGAGTTGAGGGGGACTATCTACAATGAGCAGTTCTTC. As protein: CSARELRGTIYNEQFF.

The chain combines TRBV11-3 with TRBJ2-3, with D perhaps matching TRBD2 (6 bases). Germline V gene data show CDR1 as SGHNT and CDR2 as YENEEA. V lost 1 base, J lost 5 bases, and 7 bases lay in between. The CDR3 loop spans 13 amino acids. The DNA of the CDR3 is TGTGCCAGCAGCTTAGCAGCGGGAGATACGCAGTATTTT. It specifies CASSLAAGDTQYF.